This TCR beta chain stems from a study of shared clonotypes between healthy human individuals. Turning to the study itself: Donors were two women and a few men aged 18 to 49.

The study ran the assay at deep level. Profiled with immunoSEQ multiplex PCR; TCRdb holds only in-frame clones, not every one. This sample carries 2 million to 2.5 million clones, 93% of them seen once, and the ten largest clones take about 1.8%. V lost 0 bases and J 0 bases, leaving 8 bases between the germline ends. This CDR3 has 16 residues. Germline V lookup: CDR1 LGHNA, CDR2 YNFKEQ. Positive CCR7 selection of CD45RO-negative cells yielded the naive CD8 cells, and terminally differentiated effector memory CD45RA+ cells were excluded. General observations from the study: In this cohort, only blood was sampled, and tissue repertoires likely differ. Naive subsets generally had larger estimated richness than memory subsets.

With respect to this clone: The antigen remains undetermined.

Specimen: naive CD8+ T cells from PBMCs. The TCR originated in a man younger than 35 in good health. Some clones in this sample may be carry-over from other donors' samples. This chain uses TRBV4-2 with TRBJ2-2; unclear D gene. The CDR3 DNA follows: TGTGCCAGCAGCCAAGATTTCGGGTCGAACACCGGGGAGCTGTTTTTT. This codes for CASSQDFGSNTGELFF.